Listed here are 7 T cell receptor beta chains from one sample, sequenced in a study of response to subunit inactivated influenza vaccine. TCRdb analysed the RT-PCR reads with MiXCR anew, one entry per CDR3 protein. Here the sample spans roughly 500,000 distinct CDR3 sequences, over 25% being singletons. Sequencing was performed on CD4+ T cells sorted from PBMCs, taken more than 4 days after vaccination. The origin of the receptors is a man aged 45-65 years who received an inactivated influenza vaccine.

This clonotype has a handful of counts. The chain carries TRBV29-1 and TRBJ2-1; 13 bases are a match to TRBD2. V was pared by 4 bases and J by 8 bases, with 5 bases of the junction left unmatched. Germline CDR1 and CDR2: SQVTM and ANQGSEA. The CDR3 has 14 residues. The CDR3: CSVASGLAGDEQFF. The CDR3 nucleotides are TGCAGCGTTGCCTCCGGACTAGCGGGAGATGAGCAGTTCTTC.

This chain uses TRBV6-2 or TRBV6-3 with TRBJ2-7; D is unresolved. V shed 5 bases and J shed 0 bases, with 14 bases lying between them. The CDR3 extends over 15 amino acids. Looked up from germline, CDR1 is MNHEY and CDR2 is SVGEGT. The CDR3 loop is CASSASIQFSYEQYF. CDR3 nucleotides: TGTGCCAGCAGTGCCTCGATACAGTTCTCCTACGAGCAGTACTTC.

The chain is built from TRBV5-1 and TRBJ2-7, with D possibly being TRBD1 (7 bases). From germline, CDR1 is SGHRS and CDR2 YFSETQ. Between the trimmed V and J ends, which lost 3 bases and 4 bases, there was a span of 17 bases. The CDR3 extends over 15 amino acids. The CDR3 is CASSSTTGRRYEQYF. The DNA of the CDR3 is TGCGCCAGCAGCTCTACGACAGGGAGGAGATACGAGCAGTACTTC.

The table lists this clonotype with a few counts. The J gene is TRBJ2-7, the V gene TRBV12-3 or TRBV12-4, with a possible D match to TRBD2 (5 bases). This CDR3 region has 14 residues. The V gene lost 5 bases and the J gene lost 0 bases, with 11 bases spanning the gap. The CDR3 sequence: CASSALVSSYEQYF. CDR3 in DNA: TGTGCCAGCAGTGCACTAGTGAGCTCCTACGAGCAGTACTTC.

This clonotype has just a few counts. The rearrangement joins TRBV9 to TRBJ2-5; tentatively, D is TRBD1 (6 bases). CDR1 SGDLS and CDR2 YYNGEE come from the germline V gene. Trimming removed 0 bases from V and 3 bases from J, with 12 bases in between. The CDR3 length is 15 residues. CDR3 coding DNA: TGTGCCAGCAGCGTAGGGGGGCGGCCAGAAGAGACCCAGTACTTC. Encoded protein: CASSVGGRPEETQYF.

CDR3 protein: CSAEAGLAGSTDTQYF. CDR3 nucleotides: TGCAGTGCAGAGGCGGGACTAGCGGGGAGCACAGATACGCAGTATTTT. The chain employs TRBV20-1 and TRBJ2-3; 13 bases are shared with TRBD2. The V gene's germline CDR1 is DFQATT and CDR2 SNEGSKA (reference sequence). The CDR3 is made up of 16 amino acids. J lost 0 bases, V lost 6 bases, and 6 bases had no gene match.

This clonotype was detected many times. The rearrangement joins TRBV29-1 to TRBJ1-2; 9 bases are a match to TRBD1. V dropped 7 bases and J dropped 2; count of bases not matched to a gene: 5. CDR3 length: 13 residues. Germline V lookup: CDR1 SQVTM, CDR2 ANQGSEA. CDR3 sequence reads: CSARDRVNYGYTF. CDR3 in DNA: TGCAGCGCTAGGGACAGGGTAAACTATGGCTACACCTTC.